Each of the 8 T cell receptor beta chains below was sequenced from the same sample in a study of blood T cell repertoires in COVID-19. TCRdb's table, derived via immunoSEQ multiplex PCR, lists solely in-frame clones and lacks some. Counted here are about 26,000 clones, approximately 77% occurring once; the ten biggest clones make up 25% to 35%. The specimen sequenced was peripheral blood. These receptors all come from a human donor in a cohort sampled during active COVID-19.

This chain uses TRBV10-3 with TRBJ1-2; 8 bases match TRBD1. The CDR3 length is 13 residues. Trimming cost V 2 bases and J 8 bases; bases outside gene matches: 4. The germline CDR1 and CDR2 sequences are ENHRY and SYGVKD. The CDR3 spells CAISEDRGRGYTF. DNA of the CDR3: TGTGCCATCAGTGAGGACAGGGGACGGGGCTACACCTTC.

This clone turned up a few times. The V gene is TRBV27, the J gene TRBJ1-6, with 9 nucleotides matching TRBD1. The CDR3 contains 15 residues. After removal of 0 bases from V and 8 bases from J, the junction contained 2 bases not matched to a gene. Germline CDR1 is MNHEY and CDR2 is SMNVEV (reference sequence). This CDR3 is CASSLSDRGDSPLHF. For the CDR3, the DNA is TGTGCCAGCAGTTTATCGGACAGGGGAGATTCACCCCTCCACTTT.

CDR3 residues: CSAVNRGGGSYEQYF. CDR3 coding DNA: TGCAGCGCCGTGAACCGGGGCGGGGGGAGCTACGAGCAGTACTTC. This rearrangement joins TRBV29-1 to TRBJ2-7, with TRBD2 identical over 8 bases. Germline CDR1 and CDR2: SQVTM and ANQGSEA. CDR3 size: 15 residues. After removal of 7 bases from V and 3 bases from J, the junction contained 14 bases not matched to a gene.

This clone was counted once. V is TRBV2 and J is TRBJ2-1, with a weak D call TRBD1 (5 bases). The CDR3 covers 13 residues. With 7 bases removed from V and 3 bases from J, the gap between germline ends came to 10 bases. Per the germline V gene, CDR1 is SNHLY and CDR2 is FYNNEI. CDR3 nucleotides: TGTGCCAGCACCACTGACAGCTACAATGAGCAGTTCTTC. Translated: CASTTDSYNEQFF.

V is TRBV2 and J is TRBJ2-1; D may be TRBD1 (5 bases). This CDR3 region has 10 residues. Trimming left V 5 bases short and J 15 bases short, with 11 bases between. Germline V gene lookup returns CDR1 SNHLY and CDR2 FYNNEI. CDR3 in DNA: TGTGCCAGCAGTCGACAGTGGGTGTTCTTC. Its protein product is CASSRQWVFF.

The V and J genes are TRBV3-1 (or the pseudogene TRBV3-2) and TRBJ1-1; TRBD1 is a possible D gene (6 bases). Trimming shortened V by 6 bases and J by 3 bases, and 11 bases separated the two germline ends. Germline V CDR1 and CDR2: LGHDT, YNNKEL (reference sequence). The CDR3 contains 13 residues. The CDR3, as DNA: TGTGCCAGCAGGAGGGGGGGGCACACTGAAGCTTTCTTT. This sequence encodes CASRRGGHTEAFF.

The sample holds one count of this clone. The chain joins TRBV30 to TRBJ2-7, with D unclear. CDR1 and CDR2 (germline): GTSNPN, SVGIG (reference sequence). This CDR3 contains 14 residues. Trimming shortened V by 1 base and J by 2 bases, and 12 bases separated the two germline ends. The CDR3: CAWSEVDWAYEQYF. CDR3 coding DNA: TGTGCCTGGAGTGAAGTCGACTGGGCCTACGAGCAGTACTTC.

V and J are TRBV11-3 and TRBJ1-6; D remains unclear. Germline V gene lookup returns CDR1 SGHNT and CDR2 YENEEA. The V end lost 0 bases, the J end lost 10 bases, and 7 bases lay between the germline ends. This CDR3 is built from 13 residues. This CDR3 reads CASSLDEQSPLHF. The CDR3 nucleotides are TGTGCCAGCAGCTTAGATGAGCAATCACCCCTCCACTTT.